A single sample gave rise to the 31 T cell receptor beta chains below, sequenced in a study of cytomegalovirus exposure and HLA in healthy donors. Primers included in the PCR were 60 Vbeta and 13 Jbeta primers. This table comes from immunoSEQ multiplex PCR, and its TCRdb copy is limited to in-frame clones, with some not included. Of 150,000 to 200,000 clones listed, 75% to 85% are singletons. Sequencing used PBMCs. The receptor set was obtained from a woman aged 18-30 years in good health and CMV-seronegative.

The rearrangement uses TRBV9 and TRBJ2-5; 11 nucleotides agree with TRBD2. CDR1 and CDR2 from the germline V gene are SGDLS and YYNGEE. The junction had 5 bases not matched to a gene; V was cut back by 3 bases and J by 1 base. CDR3 length: 16 amino acids. CDR3 sequence: CASSAYSGGAQETQYF. CDR3 sequence (DNA): TGTGCCAGCAGCGCTTATAGCGGGGGGGCCCAAGAGACCCAGTACTTC.

The V call is TRBV29-1, the J call TRBJ1-1; TRBD1 matches at 10 bases. There are 14 residues in the CDR3. J was trimmed by 3 bases and V by 6 bases; bases with no gene match: 7. From germline, CDR1 is SQVTM and CDR2 ANQGSEA. The CDR3 DNA reads TGCAGCGTGCGGGACAGGGGACGGTACACTGAAGCTTTCTTT. This gives the protein CSVRDRGRYTEAFF.

The rearrangement uses TRBV5-1 and TRBJ1-6; D possibly corresponds to TRBD1 (6 bases). This CDR3 is 14 amino acids long. Deletions cut 2 bases from V and 5 bases from J, with 8 bases between. Per the germline V gene, CDR1 is SGHRS and CDR2 is YFSETQ. CDR3 residues: CASSFQGNNSPLHF. In nucleotides, the CDR3 is TGCGCCAGCAGCTTTCAGGGGAATAATTCACCCCTCCACTTT.

The chain is built from TRBV7-3 and TRBJ2-2; 7 bases fit TRBD2. V shed 1 base and J 1 base; nucleotides not matched to a gene: 3. The CDR3 extends over 16 amino acids. Germline V gene lookup returns CDR1 SGHTA and CDR2 FQGTGA. The CDR3 DNA sequence: TGTGCCAGCAGCTTAATAGGCGGGGGGAACACCGGGGAGCTGTTTTTT. It specifies CASSLIGGGNTGELFF. Using reference TRBV7-3 and TRBJ2-2 for the parts outside the CDR3, the full variable domain is GAGVSQTPSNKVTEKGKYVELRCDPISGHTALYWYRQSLGQGPEFLIYFQGTGAADDSGLPNDRFFAVRPEGSVSTLKIQRTERGDSAVYLCASSLIGGGNTGELFFGEGSRLTVL.

The chain recombines TRBV5-4 with TRBJ2-2; D possibly corresponds to TRBD2 (7 bases). This CDR3 is built from 15 residues. V was shortened by 3 bases and J by 6 bases, with 15 bases between the two germline ends. The V gene's germline CDR1 is SGHNT and CDR2 YYREEE (reference sequence). DNA of the CDR3: TGTGCCAGCAGCTCCGCCGGGGGGCTTGCCGGGGAGCTGTTTTTT. It codes for CASSSAGGLAGELFF.

This clone was seen a few times. This sequence joins TRBV6-1 and TRBJ2-1; maybe TRBD2 (5 bases). Germline assignment: CDR1 MNHNS and CDR2 SASEGT. The V end lost 3 bases, the J end lost 10 bases, and 16 bases lay between the germline ends. This CDR3 spans 14 amino acids. This CDR3 is CASSDGQVGLEQFF. CDR3 in DNA: TGTGCCAGCAGTGATGGGCAGGTAGGACTGGAGCAGTTCTTC.

This clone was recorded a few times. This chain connects TRBV5-1 to TRBJ2-5, with TRBD2 identical over 7 bases. This CDR3 spans 15 amino acids. J lost 0 bases, V lost 2 bases, and 4 bases had no gene match. In germline, CDR1 is SGHRS, CDR2 YFSETQ. CDR3 in DNA: TGCGCCAGCAGCTTCGGGGGGTATGACCAAGAGACCCAGTACTTC. Translating it yields CASSFGGYDQETQYF.

The chain links TRBV5-1 to TRBJ2-2; 8 bases line up with TRBD1. CDR1 is SGHRS, CDR2 YFSETQ, per germline. CDR3 length: 16 amino acids. J was trimmed by 7 bases and V by 1 base; bases with no gene match: 9. In nucleotides, the CDR3 is TGCGCCAGCAGCTTGTCCAGGGGGCGTAAGATCGGGGAGCTGTTTTTT. The encoded protein is CASSLSRGRKIGELFF.

The chain has TRBV10-3 and TRBJ2-2; D is possibly TRBD1 (6 bases). V was trimmed by 3 bases and J by 7 bases, leaving 15 bases between them. The CDR3 totals 15 residues. Germline V CDR1 and CDR2: ENHRY, SYGVKD. CDR3 nucleotide sequence: TGTGCCATCAGTGACCTCGATACAGGGCTCGGGGAGCTGTTTTTT. It yields the protein CAISDLDTGLGELFF.

The chain couples TRBV6-1 to TRBJ2-7; possibly TRBD2 for D (6 bases). In germline, CDR1 is MNHNS, CDR2 SASEGT. V gave up 7 bases and J gave up 5 bases, with 21 bases separating them. The CDR3 totals 15 residues. This CDR3 is CASTASWGLGDEQYF. DNA of the CDR3: TGTGCCAGCACCGCCTCCTGGGGACTCGGGGACGAGCAGTACTTC.

This clone appeared once. The CDR3 nucleotides read TGTGCCAGTAGTACAAGCCCAGACAGGGGACGTCAGCCCCAGCATTTT. It is translated as CASSTSPDRGRQPQHF. The chain employs TRBV19 and TRBJ1-5; 8 bases line up with TRBD1. After removal of 4 bases from V and 6 bases from J, the junction contained 11 bases not matched to a gene. Germline lookup yields CDR1 LNHDA and CDR2 SQIVND (reference sequence). The CDR3 totals 16 residues.

This clone was observed once. V and J are TRBV2 and TRBJ2-5; 10 bases map to TRBD1. Trimming removed 5 bases from V and 11 bases from J; junction bases left unmatched: 11. CDR1 SNHLY and CDR2 FYNNEI come from the germline V gene. The CDR3 contains 14 residues. The CDR3 is CASSFPGQGREQYF. The CDR3 DNA sequence: TGTGCCAGCAGTTTTCCGGGACAGGGGAGGGAGCAGTACTTC.

The J gene is TRBJ2-3, the V gene TRBV11-2; D perhaps matches TRBD1 (6 bases). The germline V gene encodes CDR1 SGHAT and CDR2 FQNNGV. This CDR3 is 15 amino acids long. V was clipped by 5 bases and J by 3 bases, with 15 bases between them. In nucleotides, the CDR3 is TGTGCCAGCAGCGTACAGGGTTTGAGTACAGATACGCAGTATTTT. Translated: CASSVQGLSTDTQYF.

This chain connects TRBV7-8 to TRBJ1-2; TRBD1 agrees at 8 bases. Unmatched junction bases numbered 3, after V lost 1 base and J lost 2 bases. The CDR3 extends over 15 amino acids. Germline V CDR1 and CDR2: SGHVS, FQNEAQ. CDR3: CASSLDRGGNYGYTF. Here the CDR3 DNA reads TGTGCCAGCAGCTTAGACAGGGGGGGAAACTATGGCTACACCTTC. Variable domain in full (rest from reference TRBV7-8 and TRBJ1-2): GAGVSQSPRYKVAKRGQDVALRCDPISGHVSLFWYQQALGQGPEFLTYFQNEAQLDKSGLPSDRFFAERPEGSVSTLKIQRTQQEDSAVYLCASSLDRGGNYGYTFGSGTRLTVV.

This sequence joins TRBV6-1 and TRBJ1-1, with D maybe TRBD1 (5 bases). CDR3 length equals 13 residues. Germline V gives CDR1 MNHNS, CDR2 SASEGT. The V and J ends lost 4 bases and 3 bases respectively, with 9 bases between them. The DNA for the CDR3 is TGTGCCAGCAGTGCGACAGTCTACACTGAAGCTTTCTTT. Encoded protein: CASSATVYTEAFF.

This clone appeared a single time. DNA of the CDR3: TGTGCCAGCAGTTCGACCGGACAGGGTAACAACGAGCAGTACTTC. Residues: CASSSTGQGNNEQYF. The J gene is TRBJ2-7, the V gene TRBV6-1, with 8 bases identical to TRBD1. CDR3 size: 15 residues. The germline V gene encodes CDR1 MNHNS and CDR2 SASEGT. V shed 5 bases and J 5 bases; nucleotides not matched to a gene: 11.

The chain employs TRBV6-1 and TRBJ2-5, with D possibly being TRBD1 (5 bases). The CDR3 extends over 14 amino acids. V dropped 2 bases and J dropped 5 bases, with 12 bases sitting between them. Per germline, CDR1 MNHNS and CDR2 SASEGT. As DNA, the CDR3 is TGTGCCAGCAGTGAACAGGGCCTCCGGGAGACCCAGTACTTC. Its protein is CASSEQGLRETQYF.

This chain connects TRBV4-1 to TRBJ1-2; 12 bases fit TRBD1. Germline CDR1 and CDR2: MGHRA and YSYEKL. The CDR3 extends over 18 amino acids. V lost 0 bases, J lost 2 bases, and 7 bases stayed unmatched. This chain's CDR3 is CASSQDSGGQGANYGYTF. Here the CDR3 DNA reads TGCGCCAGCAGCCAAGATTCCGGGGGACAGGGGGCGAACTATGGCTACACCTTC.

V usage is TRBV5-6 and J usage is TRBJ2-5; TRBD1 aligns across 10 bases. J was trimmed by 1 base and V by 3 bases; bases with no gene match: 6. Germline CDR1 SGHDT, CDR2 YYEEEE. The CDR3 extends over 16 amino acids. CDR3 coding DNA: TGTGCCAGCAGCTACCTCGGACAGGGGGTCCAAGAGACCCAGTACTTC. This encodes CASSYLGQGVQETQYF. Based on the CDR3 plus reference TRBV5-6 and TRBJ2-5, the full variable domain is DAGVTQSPTHLIKTRGQQVTLRCSPKSGHDTVSWYQQALGQGPQFIFQYYEEEERQRGNFPDRFSGHQFPNYSSELNVNALLLGDSALYLCASSYLGQGVQETQYFGPGTRLLVL.

This clone was recorded once. The germline gene is not matched at one end of the junction; a read error may be the cause. The CDR3 spells CAASRVSGFAFF. Here the CDR3 DNA reads TGTGCCGCCAGCAGAGTCTCGGGGTTTGCTTTCTTT. The chain employs TRBV15 and TRBJ1-1; D is uncertain. From germline, CDR1 is LNHNV and CDR2 YYDKDF (reference sequence). The CDR3 covers 12 residues. The full variable domain, its missing parts supplied by reference TRBV15 and TRBJ1-1, is DAMVIQNPRYQVTQFGKPVTLSCSQTLNHNVMYWYQQKSSQAPKLLFHYYDKDFNNEADTPDNFQSRRPNTSFCFLDIRSPGLGDTAMYLCAASRVSGFAFFGQGTRLTVV.

The rearrangement uses TRBV10-2 and TRBJ2-1; TRBD2 is a possible D gene (6 bases). CDR3 size: 14 residues. Trimming removed 10 bases at V and 0 bases at J, with 13 bases between. Per germline, CDR1 WSHSY and CDR2 SAAADI. The CDR3 here is CATAPGSSYNEQFF. The DNA for the CDR3 is TGCGCCACCGCTCCCGGGAGCTCCTACAATGAGCAGTTCTTC.

The rearrangement joins TRBV4-1 to TRBJ1-2, with D uncertain. Germline V gives CDR1 MGHRA, CDR2 YSYEKL. V was clipped by 1 base and J by 2 bases, with 11 bases between them. The CDR3 extends over 15 amino acids. In DNA, the CDR3 is TGCGCCAGCAGCCAAGGATGGACTGAAAACTATGGCTACACCTTC. Its protein is CASSQGWTENYGYTF.

J is TRBJ1-1 and V is TRBV7-6, with D uncertain. The V and J ends lost 4 bases and 3 bases respectively, with 3 bases between them. The CDR3 runs 11 residues. CDR1 SGHVS and CDR2 FNYEAQ come from the germline V gene. This CDR3 reads CASSSDTEAFF. Written as DNA, the CDR3 is TGTGCCAGCAGCTCAGACACTGAAGCTTTCTTT.

This clone was counted a few times. This chain joins TRBV5-1 and TRBJ2-4, with D possibly matching TRBD1 (6 bases). CDR3 size: 15 residues. Per germline, CDR1 SGHRS and CDR2 YFSETQ. Trimming removed 4 bases at V and 7 bases at J, with 18 bases between. The DNA of the CDR3 is TGCGCCAGCAGCCTCAGGGGCGGTGGTTGGAACATTCAGTACTTC. Translation: CASSLRGGGWNIQYF.

The chain employs TRBV7-9 and TRBJ1-5, with D possibly TRBD1 on 5 matching bases. The germline gives CDR1 SEHNR, CDR2 FQNEAQ (reference sequence). The germline V and J ends were trimmed by 4 bases and 4 bases, with 8 bases remaining between them. The length of the CDR3 is 13 residues. The CDR3 protein is CASSSQGNQPQHF. CDR3 nucleotide sequence: TGTGCCAGCAGCTCGCAGGGTAATCAGCCCCAGCATTTT.

This clone was seen a single time. The chain carries TRBV18 and TRBJ2-2; 7 nucleotides match TRBD1. Germline trimming cut 9 bases from V and 9 bases from J; bases unmatched to any gene: 31. The CDR3 runs to 20 residues. From germline, CDR1 is KGHSH and CDR2 LQKENI. The CDR3, as DNA: TGTGCCAGTTCTCCACCCGGGACAGCACCTCTCCGAACAGGTGCCAGGGAGCTGTTTTTT. This sequence encodes CASSPPGTAPLRTGARELFF.

V usage is TRBV5-1 and J usage is TRBJ2-7; TRBD1 aligns across 8 bases. The germline V gene encodes CDR1 SGHRS and CDR2 YFSETQ. The CDR3 has 14 amino acids. The ends lost 4 bases at V and 0 bases at J; junction bases unmatched: 3. CDR3 sequence (DNA): TGCGCCAGCAGCGCCGGGACAGGCTCCTACGAGCAGTACTTC. Translated, it gives CASSAGTGSYEQYF. The full variable domain, with the rest looked up from reference TRBV5-1 and TRBJ2-7, is KAGVTQTPRYLIKTRGQQVTLSCSPISGHRSVSWYQQTPGQGLQFLFEYFSETQRNKGNFPGRFSGRQFSNSRSEMNVSTLELGDSALYLCASSAGTGSYEQYFGPGTRLTVT.

The chain couples TRBV28 to TRBJ1-1; 7 bases match TRBD1. Losses at the gene ends were 4 bases for V and 7 bases for J; bases not matched to a gene: 9. Germline-derived CDR1 and CDR2 are MDHEN and SYDVKM. The CDR3 contains 14 residues. The CDR3 bases are TGTGCCAGCAGTTGGACAGGAGCGGACGGTGAAGCTTTCTTT. Protein product: CASSWTGADGEAFF. Full variable domain (remainder filled in from reference TRBV28 and TRBJ1-1): DVKVTQSSRYLVKRTGEKVFLECVQDMDHENMFWYRQDPGLGLRLIYFSYDVKMKEKGDIPEGYSVSREKKERFSLILESASTNQTSMYLCASSWTGADGEAFFGQGTRLTVV.

The genes are TRBV29-1 and TRBJ2-1; 11 bases align to TRBD1. The germline CDR1 and CDR2 sequences are SQVTM and ANQGSEA. The CDR3 has 14 residues. Germline trimming cut 5 bases from V and 7 bases from J; bases unmatched to any gene: 7. The CDR3 coding sequence is TGCAGCGTTAACCGGGACAGGGGGTTTAATGAGCAGTTCTTC. It translates to CSVNRDRGFNEQFF.

This clone has more than one count but fewer than ten. The chain employs TRBV4-1 and TRBJ2-7; D gene uncertain. Germline assignment: CDR1 MGHRA and CDR2 YSYEKL. The CDR3 is made up of 14 amino acids. Trimming removed 0 bases at V and 3 bases at J, with 9 bases between. As DNA, the CDR3 is TGCGCCAGCAGCCAAGAGGCTGGTAACTACGAGCAGTACTTC. Translated: CASSQEAGNYEQYF.

Only a few counts were recorded for this clone. This chain joins TRBV11-2 and TRBJ1-2; no clear D gene. The germline V gene has CDR1 SGHAT and CDR2 FQNNGV. Trimming removed 5 bases at V and 8 bases at J, with 15 bases between. The CDR3 is 13 amino acids. The CDR3 DNA reads TGTGCCAGCAGCCCCGACACGAGTCAGGGCTACACCTTC. This encodes CASSPDTSQGYTF.